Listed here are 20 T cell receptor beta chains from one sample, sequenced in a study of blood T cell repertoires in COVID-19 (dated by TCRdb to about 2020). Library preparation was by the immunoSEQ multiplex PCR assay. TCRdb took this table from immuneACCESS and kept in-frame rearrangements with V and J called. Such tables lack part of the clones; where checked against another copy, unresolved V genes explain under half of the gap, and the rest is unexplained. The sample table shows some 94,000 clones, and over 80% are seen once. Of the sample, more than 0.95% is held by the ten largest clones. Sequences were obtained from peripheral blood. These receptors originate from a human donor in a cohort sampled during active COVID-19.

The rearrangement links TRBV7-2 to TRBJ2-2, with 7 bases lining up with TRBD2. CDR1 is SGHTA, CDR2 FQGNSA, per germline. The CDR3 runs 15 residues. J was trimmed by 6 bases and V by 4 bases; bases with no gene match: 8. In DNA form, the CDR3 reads TGTGCCAGCAGCTCCCTAGGACTAGTTCCCGGGGAGCTGTTTTTT. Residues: CASSSLGLVPGELFF.

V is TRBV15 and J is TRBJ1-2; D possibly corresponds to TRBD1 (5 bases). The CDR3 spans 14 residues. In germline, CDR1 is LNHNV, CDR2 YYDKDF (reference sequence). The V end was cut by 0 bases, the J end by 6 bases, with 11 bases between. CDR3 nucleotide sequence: TGTGCCACCAGCAGAGATGGGGGGTTGAATGGCTACACCTTC. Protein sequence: CATSRDGGLNGYTF.

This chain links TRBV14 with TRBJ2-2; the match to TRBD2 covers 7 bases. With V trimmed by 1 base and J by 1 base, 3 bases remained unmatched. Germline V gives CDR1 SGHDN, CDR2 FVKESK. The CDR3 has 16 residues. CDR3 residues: CASSQVERGNTGELFF. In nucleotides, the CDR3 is TGTGCCAGCAGCCAAGTAGAGCGGGGGAACACCGGGGAGCTGTTTTTT.

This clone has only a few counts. The CDR3 here is CASSTQDRATEAFF. The CDR3 nucleotides read TGTGCCAGCAGCACCCAGGACAGGGCTACTGAAGCTTTCTTT. The chain carries TRBV7-9 and TRBJ1-1; 8 positions match TRBD1. Losses at the gene ends were 5 bases for V and 5 bases for J; bases not matched to a gene: 7. Per the germline V gene, CDR1 is SEHNR and CDR2 is FQNEAQ (reference sequence). The CDR3 is made up of 14 amino acids.

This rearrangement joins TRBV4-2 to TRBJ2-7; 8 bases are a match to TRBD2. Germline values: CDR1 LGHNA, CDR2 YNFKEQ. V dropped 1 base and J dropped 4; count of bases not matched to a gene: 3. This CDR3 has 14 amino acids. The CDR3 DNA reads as TGTGCCAGCAGCCAAGGAGCGGGAGCGTACGAGCAGTACTTC. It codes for CASSQGAGAYEQYF.

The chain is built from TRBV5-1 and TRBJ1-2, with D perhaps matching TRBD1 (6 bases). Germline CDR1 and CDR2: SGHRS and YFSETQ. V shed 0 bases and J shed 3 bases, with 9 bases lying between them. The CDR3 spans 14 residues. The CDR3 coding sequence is TGCGCCAGCAGCTTGGAGGGGGAAGACTATGGCTACACCTTC. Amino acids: CASSLEGEDYGYTF.

CDR3 sequence (DNA): TGTGCCTGGAGCCAGGGGGCGGGGGTTCGTCAGCCCCAGCATTTT. Its protein product is CAWSQGAGVRQPQHF. This chain links TRBV30 with TRBJ1-5, with TRBD1 matching 8 bases. Trimming took 3 bases from V and 6 from J; bases not matched to a gene: 10. The length of the CDR3 is 15 residues. The germline gives CDR1 GTSNPN, CDR2 SVGIG (reference sequence).

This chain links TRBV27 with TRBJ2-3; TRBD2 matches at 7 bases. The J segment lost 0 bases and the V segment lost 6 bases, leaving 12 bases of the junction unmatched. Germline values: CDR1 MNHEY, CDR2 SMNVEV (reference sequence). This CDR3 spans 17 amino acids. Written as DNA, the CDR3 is TGTGCCAGCAGACGGTTAGCGGGTTTCCGTAGCACAGATACGCAGTATTTT. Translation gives CASRRLAGFRSTDTQYF.

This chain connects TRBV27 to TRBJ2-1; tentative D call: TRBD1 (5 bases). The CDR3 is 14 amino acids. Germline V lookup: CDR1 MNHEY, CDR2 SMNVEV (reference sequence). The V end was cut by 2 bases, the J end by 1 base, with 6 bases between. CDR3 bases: TGTGCCAGCAGTTTACAGGGTTCCTACAATGAGCAGTTCTTC. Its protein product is CASSLQGSYNEQFF.

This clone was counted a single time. Written as DNA, the CDR3 is TGCGCCAGCAACTTGGACAGGGGTAATACTGAAGCTTTCTTT. Its translation: CASNLDRGNTEAFF. V gene TRBV4-1 combines with J gene TRBJ1-1; 9 nucleotides line up with TRBD1. CDR3 length: 14 residues. V was clipped by 7 bases and J by 5 bases; unmatched bases: 8. The V gene's germline CDR1 is MGHRA and CDR2 YSYEKL.

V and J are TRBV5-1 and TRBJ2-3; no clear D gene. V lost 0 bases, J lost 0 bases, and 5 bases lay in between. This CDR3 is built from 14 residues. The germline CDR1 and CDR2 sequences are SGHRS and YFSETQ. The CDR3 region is CASSLGTSTDTQYF. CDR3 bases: TGCGCCAGCAGCTTGGGAACTAGCACAGATACGCAGTATTTT. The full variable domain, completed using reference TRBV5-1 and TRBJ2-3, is KAGVTQTPRYLIKTRGQQVTLSCSPISGHRSVSWYQQTPGQGLQFLFEYFSETQRNKGNFPGRFSGRQFSNSRSEMNVSTLELGDSALYLCASSLGTSTDTQYFGPGTRLTVL.

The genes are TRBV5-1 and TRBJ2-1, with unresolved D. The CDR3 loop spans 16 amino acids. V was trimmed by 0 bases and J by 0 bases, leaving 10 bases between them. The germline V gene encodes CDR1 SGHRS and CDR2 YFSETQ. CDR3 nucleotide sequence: TGCGCCAGCAGCTTGGGTGAGAGGAGCTCCTACAATGAGCAGTTCTTC. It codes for CASSLGERSSYNEQFF. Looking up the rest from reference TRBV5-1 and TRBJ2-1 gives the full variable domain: KAGVTQTPRYLIKTRGQQVTLSCSPISGHRSVSWYQQTPGQGLQFLFEYFSETQRNKGNFPGRFSGRQFSNSRSEMNVSTLELGDSALYLCASSLGERSSYNEQFFGPGTRLTVL.

CDR3 nucleotides: TGTGCCAGCAGTCCGACAGGGGGCAGTGGCTACACCTTC. As protein: CASSPTGGSGYTF. The V call is TRBV28, the J call TRBJ1-2, with 10 bases identical to TRBD1. Per the germline V gene, CDR1 is MDHEN and CDR2 is SYDVKM. With V trimmed by 5 bases and J by 7 bases, 4 bases remained unmatched. This CDR3 has 13 amino acids.

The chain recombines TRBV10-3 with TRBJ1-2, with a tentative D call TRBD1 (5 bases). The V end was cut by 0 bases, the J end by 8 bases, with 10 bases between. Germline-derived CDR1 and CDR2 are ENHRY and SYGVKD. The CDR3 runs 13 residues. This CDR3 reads CAISESQGGGYTF. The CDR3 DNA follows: TGTGCCATCAGTGAGTCGCAGGGCGGCGGCTACACCTTC.

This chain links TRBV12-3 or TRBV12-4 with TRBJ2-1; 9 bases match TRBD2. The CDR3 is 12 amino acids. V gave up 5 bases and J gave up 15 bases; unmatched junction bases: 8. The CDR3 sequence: CASSLSGTSPFF. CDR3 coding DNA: TGTGCCAGCAGTCTCTCGGGGACTAGCCCGTTCTTC.

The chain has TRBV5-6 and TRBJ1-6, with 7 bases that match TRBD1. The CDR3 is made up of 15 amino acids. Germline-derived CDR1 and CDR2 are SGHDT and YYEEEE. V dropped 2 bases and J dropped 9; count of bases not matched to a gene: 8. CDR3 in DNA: TGTGCCAGCAGCTTTGGTACAGGGGCTAGTTCACCCCTCCACTTT. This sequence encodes CASSFGTGASSPLHF.

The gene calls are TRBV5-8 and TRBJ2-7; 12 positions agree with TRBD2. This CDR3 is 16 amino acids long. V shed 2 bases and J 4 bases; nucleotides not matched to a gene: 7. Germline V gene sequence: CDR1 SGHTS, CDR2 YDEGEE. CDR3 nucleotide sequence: TGTGCCAGCAGCTTCCTAGCGGGAGGGCCCCTTTACGAGCAGTACTTC. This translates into CASSFLAGGPLYEQYF.

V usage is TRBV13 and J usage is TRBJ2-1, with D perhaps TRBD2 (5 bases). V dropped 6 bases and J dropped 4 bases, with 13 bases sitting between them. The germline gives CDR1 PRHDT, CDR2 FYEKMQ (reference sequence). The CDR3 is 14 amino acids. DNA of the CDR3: TGTGCCAGCAGGAAACGGGGTGGATACAATGAGCAGTTCTTC. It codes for CASRKRGGYNEQFF.

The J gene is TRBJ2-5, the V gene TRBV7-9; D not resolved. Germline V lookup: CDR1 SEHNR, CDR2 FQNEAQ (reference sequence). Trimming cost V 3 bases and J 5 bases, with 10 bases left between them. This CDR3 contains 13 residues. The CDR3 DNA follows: TGTGCCAGCAGCTTGATGCAGGCGGAGACCCAGTACTTC. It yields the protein CASSLMQAETQYF. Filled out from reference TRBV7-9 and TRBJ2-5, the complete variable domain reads DTGVSQNPRHKITKRGQNVTFRCDPISEHNRLYWYRQTLGQGPEFLTYFQNEAQLEKSRLLSDRFSAERPKGSFSTLEIQRTEQGDSAMYLCASSLMQAETQYFGPGTRLLVL.

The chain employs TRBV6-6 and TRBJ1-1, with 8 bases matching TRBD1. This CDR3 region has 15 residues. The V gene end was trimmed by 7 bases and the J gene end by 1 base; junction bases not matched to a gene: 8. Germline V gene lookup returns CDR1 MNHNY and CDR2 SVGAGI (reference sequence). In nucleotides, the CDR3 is TGTGCCAGCAACCGGGACAGGCCGGGGAACACTGAAGCTTTCTTT. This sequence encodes CASNRDRPGNTEAFF.